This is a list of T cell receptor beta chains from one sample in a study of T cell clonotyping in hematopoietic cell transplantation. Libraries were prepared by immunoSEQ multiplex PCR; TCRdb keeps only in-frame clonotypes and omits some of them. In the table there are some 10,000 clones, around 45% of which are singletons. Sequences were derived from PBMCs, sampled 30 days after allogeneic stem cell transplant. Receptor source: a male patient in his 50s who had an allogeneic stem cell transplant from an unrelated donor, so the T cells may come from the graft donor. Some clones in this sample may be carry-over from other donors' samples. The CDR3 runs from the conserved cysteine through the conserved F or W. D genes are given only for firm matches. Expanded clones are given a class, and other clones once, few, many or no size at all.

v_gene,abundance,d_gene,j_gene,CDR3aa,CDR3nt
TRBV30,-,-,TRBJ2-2,CAWSVGAGANTGELFF,TGTGCCTGGAGTGTTGGAGCGGGTGCGAACACCGGGGAGCTGTTTTTT
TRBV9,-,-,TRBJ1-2,CASSAHGTTNYGYTF,TGTGCCAGCAGCGCTCACGGGACTACTAACTATGGCTACACCTTC
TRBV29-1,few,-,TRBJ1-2,CSVDRRPYGYTF,TGCAGCGTTGACCGGCGGCCTTATGGCTACACCTTC
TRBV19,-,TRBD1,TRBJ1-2,CASSIDGQGAYGYTF,TGTGCCAGTAGTATAGACGGACAGGGGGCCTATGGCTACACCTTC
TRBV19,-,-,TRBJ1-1,CASSARTEAFF,TGTGCCAGTAGTGCTAGGACCGAAGCTTTCTTT
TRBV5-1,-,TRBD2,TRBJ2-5,CASSFEREAEETQYF,TGCGCCAGCAGCTTCGAGCGGGAGGCGGAAGAGACCCAGTACTTC
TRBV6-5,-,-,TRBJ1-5,CASSYSIGSNQPQHF,TGTGCCAGCAGTTACTCAATAGGTAGCAATCAGCCCCAGCATTTT
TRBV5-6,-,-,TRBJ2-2,CASSLWKTGELFF,TGTGCCAGCAGCTTGTGGAAGACCGGGGAGCTGTTTTTT
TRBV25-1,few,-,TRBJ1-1,CASSPWGGTEAFF,TGTGCCAGCAGCCCGTGGGGAGGGACTGAAGCTTTCTTT
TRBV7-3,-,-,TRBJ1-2,CASNKWGEGYTF,TGTGCCAGCAACAAATGGGGCGAGGGCTACACCTTC
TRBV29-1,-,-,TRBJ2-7,CSGGTKYEQYF,TGCAGCGGCGGGACAAAATACGAGCAGTACTTC
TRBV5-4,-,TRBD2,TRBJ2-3,CASSGGLAGTSTDTQYF,TGTGCCAGCAGCGGGGGACTAGCCGGGACTAGCACAGATACGCAGTATTTT
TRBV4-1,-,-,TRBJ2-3,CASSQVMGASTDTQYF,TGCGCCAGCAGCCAAGTGATGGGGGCGAGCACAGATACGCAGTATTTT
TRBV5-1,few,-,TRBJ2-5,CASSGQETQYF,TGCGCCAGCAGCGGCCAAGAGACCCAGTACTTC
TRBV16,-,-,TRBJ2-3,CASSLGDTQYF,TGTGCCAGCAGCCTGGGAGATACGCAGTATTTT
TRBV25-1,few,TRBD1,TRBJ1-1,CASRRGPNTEAFF,TGTGCCAGCAGGAGGGGGCCGAACACTGAAGCTTTCTTT
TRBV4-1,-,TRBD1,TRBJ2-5,CASSQYGQEEETQYF,TGCGCCAGCAGCCAGTACGGACAGGAGGAAGAGACCCAGTACTTC
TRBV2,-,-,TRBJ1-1,CASSEDSYLNTEAFF,TGTGCCAGTAGTGAGGACAGCTACTTGAACACTGAAGCTTTCTTT
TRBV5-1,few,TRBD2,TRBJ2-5,CASSLGGLAGYQETQYF,TGCGCCAGCAGCTTGGGGGGACTAGCGGGGTACCAAGAGACCCAGTACTTC
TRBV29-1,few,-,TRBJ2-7,CSGSQNYEQYF,TGCAGCGGATCACAGAACTACGAGCAGTACTTC
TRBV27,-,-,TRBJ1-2,CASSLEGNGYGYTF,TGTGCCAGCAGTTTAGAAGGGAATGGGTATGGCTACACCTTC
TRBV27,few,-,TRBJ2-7,CASSPTVAGEQYF,TGTGCCAGCAGTCCCACGGTTGCGGGTGAGCAGTACTTC
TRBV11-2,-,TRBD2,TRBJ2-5,CASSLDLASGVDGTQYF,TGTGCCAGCAGCTTAGATTTGGCCAGCGGGGTCGACGGGACCCAGTACTTC
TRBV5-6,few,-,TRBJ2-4,CASSFRTGEIQYF,TGTGCCAGCAGCTTCCGCACGGGGGAGATTCAGTACTTC
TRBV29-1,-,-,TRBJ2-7,CSALGTAEQVYEQYF,TGCAGCGCCTTAGGGACCGCTGAACAGGTCTACGAGCAGTACTTC
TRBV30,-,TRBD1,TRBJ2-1,CAWTNWDSKVYNEQFF,TGTGCCTGGACAAACTGGGACAGTAAAGTTTACAATGAGCAGTTCTTC
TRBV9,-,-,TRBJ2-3,CASSAQFADTQYF,TGTGCCAGCAGCGCCCAATTTGCAGATACGCAGTATTTT
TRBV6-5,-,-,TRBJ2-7,CASSYVGGPAEQYF,TGTGCCAGCAGTTACGTGGGGGGCCCAGCGGAGCAGTACTTC